A single sample gave rise to the 4 T cell receptor beta chains below, sequenced in a study of T cell responses to AZD1222 COVID-19 vaccine. Profiled with immunoSEQ multiplex PCR; TCRdb holds only in-frame clones, not every one. Of fewer than 120,000 clones in the sample, roughly nine tenths were seen once. The material sequenced was peripheral blood, taken on day 0 of AZD1222 vaccination. The receptors shown here come from an adult in good health.

The rearrangement links TRBV7-6 to TRBJ2-3, with 14 bases fitting TRBD2. V lost 5 bases and J lost 0; bases outside the gene matches: 4. This CDR3 has 17 amino acids. CDR1 SGHVS and CDR2 FNYEAQ come from the germline V gene. This CDR3 is CASSPGLAGDSTDTQYF. The CDR3, as DNA: TGTGCCAGCAGCCCGGGACTAGCGGGGGACAGCACAGATACGCAGTATTTT.

This clone occurred once. V usage is TRBV7-3 and J usage is TRBJ2-2, with TRBD1 identical over 10 bases. This CDR3 has 15 amino acids. Germline CDR1 SGHTA, CDR2 FQGTGA. V was pared by 2 bases and J by 6 bases, with 3 bases of the junction left unmatched. The CDR3, as DNA: TGTGCCAGCAGCTTACTCGGACAGGGGGCCGGGGAGCTGTTTTTT. This sequence encodes CASSLLGQGAGELFF.

The chain links TRBV5-6 to TRBJ1-5; possibly TRBD1 for D (6 bases). Germline values: CDR1 SGHDT, CDR2 YYEEEE. The CDR3 length is 16 residues. Trimming removed 1 base at V and 0 bases at J, with 11 bases between. CDR3 region: CASSLSGAYSNQPQHF. CDR3 nucleotide sequence: TGTGCCAGCAGCTTGTCGGGGGCCTATAGCAATCAGCCCCAGCATTTT.

The gene calls are TRBV18 and TRBJ2-3, with unresolved D. Germline CDR1 KGHSH, CDR2 LQKENI. The CDR3 extends over 13 amino acids. The V gene lost 0 bases and the J gene lost 5 bases, with 6 bases spanning the gap. The CDR3 is CASSPPGIDTQYF. The CDR3, as DNA: TGTGCCAGCTCACCACCGGGTATAGATACGCAGTATTTT.